Included here is one T cell receptor beta chain sequence, with context. Its cognate antigen has yet to be identified. No clone much larger than this one lies a single base away; base qualities are absent. These data belong to a study of blood T cell repertoires in COVID-19 (dated by TCRdb to about 2020). Study-level background: Samples covering the acute and convalescent phases of COVID-19 were provided by collaborators in the United States, Italy and Spain. The prospective study material was composed of cDNA or gDNA derived from T cells, B-cell-depleted T cells, or PBMCs. A freely available public database, intended as a resource for researchers studying the immune response to SARS-CoV-2, is where the repertoires were released. Where HLA class I and class II types were available, the types were taken from metadata supplied by the sample provider, not from assay-based typing. The dataset comprised deeply sampled blood TCRbeta repertoires from subjects exposed to, actively infected with, or recovered from COVID-19. Nearly every sample came with metadata listing a de-identified subject ID, COVID-19 status, age in years and sex. Samples came from the ongoing ImmuneRACE study (first 160 participants) plus 1,254 subjects from 6 global collaborators. General study outcomes and caveats: The amount of clinical and demographic metadata varied by source and participant and was provided uncurated.

TCRbeta CDR3 regions were amplified from genomic DNA by means of the immunoSEQ Assay, a bias-controlled multiplex PCR. The paper's data handling went like this. The number of nucleated cells in each sample was estimated by amplification of reference gene primers within the assay. Sequence reads were collapsed and filtered to measure the absolute abundance of every unique TCRbeta CDR3 rearrangement. For each sample, productive Simpson clonality was calculated by taking the square root of Simpson's diversity index across productive rearrangements. TCRdb's version of the immuneACCESS table is confined to in-frame rearrangements and falls short of the full clone set. An unresolved V gene accounts for under half of the shortfall where checked; the remainder is of unknown origin. V, J and clone size are taken as reported in that table, and D and trimming were inferred from the DNA itself. This sample comprises about 180,000 clones, 83% of them detected only once. The ten largest clones represent 1.5% to 1.7% of the sample.

Each collaborating institution followed its own protocols to collect whole blood in K2EDTA tubes. For TCRbeta analysis, collaborators shipped samples as frozen whole blood, isolated PBMCs, or DNA extracted from either of those sample types. The germline V gene provides CDR1 MGHRA and CDR2 YSYEKL. The cysteine opens and the phenylalanine closes a CDR3 of 16 amino acids. The retained sequence is limited to the CDR3, 48 bases, with the frame set at the first base. V is trimmed back by 0 bases and J by 4 bases, and the junction contains 7 bases that no gene match accounts for. The chain is made from TRBV4-1 and TRBJ2-5, with 8 bases in between that match TRBD1. The material sequenced was peripheral blood. The sequence came from a human donor in a cohort sampled during active COVID-19. The CDR3 region has the sequence CASSQDRPGGGETQYF. At the DNA level, the sequence is TGCGCCAGCAGCCAAGATCGGCCAGGGGGCGGAGAGACCCAGTACTTC.